Listed below are T cell receptor beta chains from one sample, sequenced in a study of OX40 agonist ivuxolimab in advanced cancers. The assay was immunoSEQ multiplex PCR, and TCRdb's table has in-frame clones only and misses some. This table has about 80,000 clones, around 86% appearing once. This specimen consisted of CD4+ or CD8+ T cells sorted from blood, obtained in a trial of the OX40 agonist ivuxolimab. These TCRs come from an adult with an advanced solid tumor such as melanoma, head and neck, liver or kidney cancer. Both conserved end residues are part of each CDR3. Each record gives: D gene, clone size, V gene, J gene, CDR3 protein, CDR3 DNA. A D gene is named only where the DNA matches it firmly. The size entry is marked missing in some rows and otherwise reads once, few, many or a size class.

D: .
size: .
V: TRBV27
J: TRBJ1-1
CDR3: CASSPLGGRAEAFF
DNA: TGTGCCAGCAGTCCCCTGGGGGGACGGGCTGAAGCTTTCTTT

D: TRBD2
size: .
V: TRBV7-9
J: TRBJ2-3
CDR3: CATREDWGSTDTQYF
DNA: TGTGCCACCCGGGAGGATTGGGGGAGCACAGATACGCAGTATTTT

D: .
size: once
V: TRBV5-5
J: TRBJ2-7
CDR3: CASSSRLAFYEQYF
DNA: TGTGCCAGCAGCTCCCGGCTAGCCTTCTACGAGCAGTACTTC

D: .
size: few
V: TRBV7-2
J: TRBJ1-6
CDR3: CASSTGNSPLHF
DNA: TGTGCCAGCAGCACCGGTAATTCACCCCTCCACTTT

D: .
size: .
V: TRBV28
J: TRBJ1-2
CDR3: CASSFRGYGYTF
DNA: TGTGCCAGCAGTTTCAGGGGTTATGGCTACACCTTC

D: TRBD1
size: once
V: TRBV6-5
J: TRBJ1-2
CDR3: CASSPTGAHPYGYTF
DNA: TGTGCCAGCAGTCCAACAGGGGCGCACCCTTATGGCTACACCTTC

D: .
size: .
V: TRBV4-1
J: TRBJ1-4
CDR3: CASSQVPGLRRPSNEKLFF
DNA: TGCGCCAGCAGCCAAGTACCCGGACTGAGAAGACCGAGTAATGAAAAACTGTTTTTT

D: .
size: .
V: TRBV30
J: TRBJ2-3
CDR3: CAWSVGGVTQYF
DNA: TGTGCCTGGAGTGTAGGGGGGGTTACGCAGTATTTT

D: .
size: .
V: TRBV13
J: TRBJ1-4
CDR3: CASSSGEKLFF
DNA: TGTGCCAGCAGTTCGGGTGAAAAACTGTTTTTT

D: TRBD1
size: .
V: TRBV7-6
J: TRBJ2-7
CDR3: CASSFRQGDYEQYF
DNA: TGTGCCAGCAGCTTCCGACAGGGCGACTACGAGCAGTACTTC

D: .
size: .
V: TRBV7-2
J: TRBJ1-2
CDR3: CASSPPSASKGYTF
DNA: TGTGCCAGCAGCCCGCCCTCTGCGAGCAAGGGCTACACCTTC

D: TRBD2
size: .
V: TRBV2
J: TRBJ2-3
CDR3: CASRRSSAGESYF
DNA: TGTGCCAGCAGGAGGTCTAGCGCGGGGGAATCGTATTTT

D: .
size: .
V: TRBV27
J: TRBJ2-7
CDR3: CASSVRRTSYEQYF
DNA: TGTGCCAGCAGTGTAAGACGGACGAGCTACGAGCAGTACTTC

D: TRBD1
size: .
V: TRBV29-1
J: TRBJ1-5
CDR3: CSVLGQGGSNQPQHF
DNA: TGCAGCGTTTTGGGACAGGGGGGTAGCAATCAGCCCCAGCATTTT

D: .
size: .
V: TRBV27
J: TRBJ1-3
CDR3: CASSNWGGDGNTIYF
DNA: TGTGCCAGCAGTAATTGGGGGGGGGATGGAAACACCATATATTTT

D: .
size: .
V: TRBV19
J: TRBJ2-7
CDR3: CASSVLVNEYEQYF
DNA: TGTGCCAGTAGTGTACTAGTGAATGAGTACGAGCAGTACTTC

D: .
size: .
V: TRBV6-4
J: TRBJ2-6
CDR3: CAGNGRNPGANVLTF
DNA: TGTGCCGGTAACGGACGGAACCCTGGGGCCAACGTCCTGACTTTC

D: .
size: .
V: TRBV7-3
J: TRBJ2-7
CDR3: CASSLSQGGEQYF
DNA: TGTGCCAGCAGCTTATCACAGGGCGGCGAGCAGTACTTC

D: .
size: .
V: TRBV28
J: TRBJ2-1
CDR3: CASSLTVPSYNEQFF
DNA: TGTGCCAGCAGTTTGACGGTCCCTTCCTACAATGAGCAGTTCTTC

D: .
size: .
V: TRBV14
J: TRBJ2-1
CDR3: CASSPAGNRNEQFF
DNA: TGTGCCAGCAGCCCCGCCGGGAACAGGAATGAGCAGTTCTTC

D: TRBD1
size: .
V: TRBV28
J: TRBJ1-2
CDR3: CASSFDRGRAMYGYTF
DNA: TGTGCCAGCAGTTTTGATAGGGGGCGCGCGATGTATGGCTACACCTTC

D: .
size: .
V: TRBV6-1
J: TRBJ1-2
CDR3: CASSSDSLNYGYTF
DNA: TGTGCCAGCAGTTCCGACAGCCTTAACTATGGCTACACCTTC

D: TRBD1
size: .
V: TRBV28
J: TRBJ2-5
CDR3: CASSPLGTGKETQYF
DNA: TGTGCCAGCAGTCCTCTCGGGACAGGGAAAGAGACCCAGTACTTC

D: .
size: .
V: TRBV2
J: TRBJ2-4
CDR3: CASSKGAKNIQYF
DNA: TGTGCCAGCAGTAAGGGGGCCAAAAACATTCAGTACTTC

D: .
size: .
V: TRBV28
J: TRBJ1-3
CDR3: CASSREWAGNTIYF
DNA: TGTGCCAGCAGCCGAGAGTGGGCTGGAAACACCATATATTTT

D: .
size: .
V: TRBV30
J: TRBJ1-1
CDR3: CAWSPPMNTEAFF
DNA: TGTGCCTGGAGTCCCCCCATGAACACTGAAGCTTTCTTT

D: .
size: .
V: TRBV30
J: TRBJ2-2
CDR3: CAWSIEYAGDTGELFF
DNA: TGTGCCTGGAGTATCGAATATGCCGGGGATACCGGGGAGCTGTTTTTT

D: .
size: .
V: TRBV6-5
J: TRBJ2-1
CDR3: CASSQDSYNEQFF
DNA: TGTGCCAGCAGCCAAGACAGCTACAATGAGCAGTTCTTC

D: .
size: once
V: TRBV6-5
J: TRBJ2-7
CDR3: CASSYSKGRGDEQYF
DNA: TGTGCCAGCAGTTACTCGAAGGGCAGGGGAGACGAGCAGTACTTC

D: .
size: .
V: TRBV5-4
J: TRBJ1-2
CDR3: CASSLENTGYGYTF
DNA: TGTGCCAGCAGCTTGGAAAACACGGGGTATGGCTACACCTTC

D: TRBD1
size: .
V: TRBV2
J: TRBJ1-4
CDR3: CASSRDSINEKLFF
DNA: TGTGCCAGCAGCCGGGACAGCATTAATGAAAAACTGTTTTTT

D: .
size: .
V: TRBV28
J: TRBJ1-6
CDR3: CASSLLQPASPLHF
DNA: TGTGCCAGCAGTTTGCTCCAACCCGCTTCACCCCTCCACTTT

D: .
size: .
V: TRBV5-1
J: TRBJ1-1
CDR3: CASSRLGGRDTEAFF
DNA: TGCGCCAGCAGTAGGTTAGGGGGAAGGGACACTGAAGCTTTCTTT

D: TRBD2
size: .
V: TRBV28
J: TRBJ2-1
CDR3: CASSSLTSGGRIEQFF
DNA: TGTGCCAGCAGTTCTCTGACTAGCGGGGGCCGAATCGAGCAGTTCTTC

D: .
size: .
V: TRBV19
J: TRBJ1-1
CDR3: CASSIRERGVKTEAFF
DNA: TGTGCCAGTAGTATAAGGGAAAGAGGGGTAAAGACTGAAGCTTTCTTT

D: TRBD1
size: .
V: TRBV27
J: TRBJ1-4
CDR3: CASSYRTGGEKLFF
DNA: TGTGCCAGCAGTTACAGGACAGGGGGCGAAAAACTGTTTTTT

D: TRBD1
size: .
V: TRBV18
J: TRBJ1-2
CDR3: CASSPARDRGYGYTF
DNA: TGTGCCAGCTCACCAGCGCGGGACAGGGGCTATGGCTACACCTTC

D: .
size: few
V: TRBV2
J: TRBJ2-2
CDR3: CASRGTTNGELFF
DNA: TGTGCCAGCAGGGGAACTACGAACGGGGAGCTGTTTTTT

D: .
size: .
V: TRBV7-9
J: TRBJ2-7
CDR3: CASSLGGWDSYEQYF
DNA: TGTGCCAGCAGCTTGGGTGGATGGGACTCCTACGAGCAGTACTTC

D: TRBD2
size: .
V: TRBV5-6
J: TRBJ2-7
CDR3: CASSFRRQAGGPGYEQYF
DNA: TGTGCCAGCAGTTTCCGACGCCAAGCGGGGGGGCCCGGCTACGAGCAGTACTTC

D: .
size: .
V: TRBV7-2
J: TRBJ1-2
CDR3: CASSSAAASYGYTF
DNA: TGTGCCAGCAGCTCGGCGGCGGCAAGCTATGGCTACACCTTC

D: TRBD1
size: once
V: TRBV14
J: TRBJ1-1
CDR3: CASSQTTGVTEAFF
DNA: TGTGCCAGCAGCCAAACGACAGGGGTCACTGAAGCTTTCTTT

D: TRBD1
size: .
V: TRBV29-1
J: TRBJ1-2
CDR3: CSVEDNRGGYGYTF
DNA: TGCAGCGTTGAAGATAACAGGGGGGGGTATGGCTACACCTTC